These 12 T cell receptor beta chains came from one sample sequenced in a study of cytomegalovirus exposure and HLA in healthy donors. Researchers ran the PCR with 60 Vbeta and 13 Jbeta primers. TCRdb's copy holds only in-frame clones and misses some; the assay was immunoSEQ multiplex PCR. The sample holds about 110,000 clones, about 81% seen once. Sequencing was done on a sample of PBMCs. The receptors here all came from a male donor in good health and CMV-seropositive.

DNA for the CDR3: TGTGCCTGGAGTGCTACTAGCGGGAGGAGGGGTTACGAGCAGTACTTC. It specifies CAWSATSGRRGYEQYF. The chain is built from TRBV30 and TRBJ2-7; 12 bases are shared with TRBD2. The V segment lost 1 base and the J segment 4 bases; nucleotides outside the gene matches: 8. The germline V gene has CDR1 GTSNPN and CDR2 SVGIG (reference sequence). The CDR3 is 16 residues long.

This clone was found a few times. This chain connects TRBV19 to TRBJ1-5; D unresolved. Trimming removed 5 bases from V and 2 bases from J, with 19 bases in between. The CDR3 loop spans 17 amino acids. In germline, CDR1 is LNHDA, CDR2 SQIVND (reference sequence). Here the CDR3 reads CASSLGSGSRGNQPQHF. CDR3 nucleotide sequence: TGTGCCAGTAGTCTAGGCTCGGGGAGTAGGGGCAATCAGCCCCAGCATTTT.

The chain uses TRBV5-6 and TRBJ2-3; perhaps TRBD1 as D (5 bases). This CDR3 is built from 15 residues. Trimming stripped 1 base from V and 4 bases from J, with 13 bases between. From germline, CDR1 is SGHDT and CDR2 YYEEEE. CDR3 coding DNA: TGTGCCAGCAGCTTGCCAGGGTCTCGGTCAGATACGCAGTATTTT. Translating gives CASSLPGSRSDTQYF.

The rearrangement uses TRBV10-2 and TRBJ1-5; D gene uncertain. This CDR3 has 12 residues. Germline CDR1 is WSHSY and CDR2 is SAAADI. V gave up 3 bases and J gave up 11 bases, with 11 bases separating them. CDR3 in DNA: TGCGCCAGCAGTGAACCCGGGATAACCCAGCATTTT. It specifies CASSEPGITQHF.

The CDR3 DNA is TGTGCCAGCAGCTACCTAAGGGGGACCGTATCGGAGCAGTACTTC. Its translation is CASSYLRGTVSEQYF. The chain combines TRBV7-8 with TRBJ2-7; a possible D gene is TRBD1 (6 bases). The CDR3 has 15 amino acids. Trimming cost V 4 bases and J 7 bases, with 20 bases left between them. Germline loops: CDR1 SGHVS, CDR2 FQNEAQ.

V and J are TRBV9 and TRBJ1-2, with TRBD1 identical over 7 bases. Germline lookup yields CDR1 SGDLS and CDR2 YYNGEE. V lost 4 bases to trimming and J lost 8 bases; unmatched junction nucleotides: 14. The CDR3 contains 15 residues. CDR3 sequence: CASSSTLQGRGGYTF. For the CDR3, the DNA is TGTGCCAGCAGCTCTACCCTACAGGGGCGGGGAGGCTACACCTTC. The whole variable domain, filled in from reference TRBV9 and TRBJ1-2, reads DSGVTQTPKHLITATGQRVTLRCSPRSGDLSVYWYQQSLDQGLQFLIQYYNGEERAKGNILERFSAQQFPDLHSELNLSSLELGDSALYFCASSSTLQGRGGYTFGSGTRLTVV.

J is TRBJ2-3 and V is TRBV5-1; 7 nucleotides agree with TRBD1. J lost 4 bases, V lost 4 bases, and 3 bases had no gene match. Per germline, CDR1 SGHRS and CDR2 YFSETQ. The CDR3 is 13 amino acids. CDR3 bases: TGCGCCAGCAGCGGGCAGGGGGCAGATACGCAGTATTTT. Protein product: CASSGQGADTQYF.

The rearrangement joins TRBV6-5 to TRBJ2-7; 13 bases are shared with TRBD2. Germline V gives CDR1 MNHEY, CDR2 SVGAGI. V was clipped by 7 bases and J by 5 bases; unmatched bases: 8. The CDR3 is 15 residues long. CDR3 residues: CASNQGTSGTHEQYF. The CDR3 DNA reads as TGTGCCAGCAACCAAGGGACTAGCGGGACCCACGAGCAGTACTTC.

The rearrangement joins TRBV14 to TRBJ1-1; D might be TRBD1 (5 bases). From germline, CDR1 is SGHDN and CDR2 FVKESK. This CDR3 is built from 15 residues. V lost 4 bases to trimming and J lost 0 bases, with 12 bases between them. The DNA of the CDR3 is TGTGCCAGCAGCCCCCGGGAGGGGATGAACACTGAAGCTTTCTTT. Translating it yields CASSPREGMNTEAFF.

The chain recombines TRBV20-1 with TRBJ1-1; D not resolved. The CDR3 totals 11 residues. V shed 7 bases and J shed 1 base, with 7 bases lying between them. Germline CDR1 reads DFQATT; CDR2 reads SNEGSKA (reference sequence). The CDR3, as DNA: TGCAGTGGGCGGCCGAACACTGAAGCTTTCTTT. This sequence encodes CSGRPNTEAFF.

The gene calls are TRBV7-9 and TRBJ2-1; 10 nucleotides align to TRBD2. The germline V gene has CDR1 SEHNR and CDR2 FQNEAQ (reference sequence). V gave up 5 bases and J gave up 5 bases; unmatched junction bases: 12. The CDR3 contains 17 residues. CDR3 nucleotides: TGTGCCAGCAGCCCACGGACCGGCCTAGCGGGGGACAATGAGCAGTTCTTC. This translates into CASSPRTGLAGDNEQFF.

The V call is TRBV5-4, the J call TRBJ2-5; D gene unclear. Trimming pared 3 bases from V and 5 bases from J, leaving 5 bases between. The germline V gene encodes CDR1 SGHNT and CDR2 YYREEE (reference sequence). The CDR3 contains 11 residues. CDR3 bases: TGTGCCAGCAGCTCCCAGGAGACCCAGTACTTC. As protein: CASSSQETQYF.